The next 15 T cell receptor beta chains were all read from a single sample in a study of cytomegalovirus exposure and HLA in healthy donors. The PCR ran on 60 Vbeta and 13 Jbeta primers. The assay was immunoSEQ multiplex PCR, and TCRdb's table has in-frame clones only and misses some. The repertoire holds about 36,000 clones, with roughly three quarters as singletons. The specimen sequenced was PBMCs. The receptors originated from a man aged 25 to 40 in good health and CMV-seronegative.

V is TRBV29-1 and J is TRBJ2-1, with D possibly TRBD1 on 5 matching bases. This CDR3 region has 13 residues. V was pared by 7 bases and J by 6 bases, with 16 bases between. Germline CDR1 is SQVTM and CDR2 is ANQGSEA. In DNA, the CDR3 is TGCAGCGGGCAGGCCCTCAGGGCCAATGAGCAGTTCTTC. As protein: CSGQALRANEQFF.

CDR3 protein: CSVGGGQGRRQFF. In nucleotides, the CDR3 is TGCAGCGTTGGAGGGGGACAGGGTAGGAGGCAGTTCTTC. This rearrangement joins TRBV29-1 to TRBJ2-1; 9 nucleotides match TRBD1. The trim removed 4 bases at V and 12 bases at J, leaving 10 bases unmatched. Germline CDR1 and CDR2: SQVTM and ANQGSEA. The length of the CDR3 is 13 residues.

A few counts support this clone. The J gene is TRBJ1-4, the V gene TRBV6-6, with 10 bases that match TRBD1. The V gene's germline CDR1 is MNHNY and CDR2 SVGAGI (reference sequence). Trimming cost V 5 bases and J 10 bases; bases outside gene matches: 10. The CDR3 is 15 amino acids. The CDR3 DNA is TGTGCCAGCAGTACTACTGGGACAGGGGCAGGAAAACTGTTTTTT. This gives the protein CASSTTGTGAGKLFF.

This rearrangement joins TRBV28 to TRBJ1-2, with unresolved D. The CDR3 is 16 residues long. V lost 5 bases, J lost 4 bases, and 20 bases lay in between. Germline V CDR1 and CDR2: MDHEN, SYDVKM. Here the CDR3 reads CASSGVVEGRRYGYTF. The CDR3 nucleotides are TGTGCCAGCAGTGGGGTAGTTGAGGGCCGACGCTATGGCTACACCTTC.

V usage is TRBV5-4 and J usage is TRBJ1-4, with 8 nucleotides matching TRBD1. Trimming removed 3 bases from V and 7 bases from J; junction bases left unmatched: 8. The CDR3 runs 15 residues. Germline V CDR1 and CDR2: SGHNT, YYREEE (reference sequence). CDR3 sequence (DNA): TGTGCCAGCAGCTCTAAACAGGGGGGGCCTGAAAAACTGTTTTTT. It yields the protein CASSSKQGGPEKLFF. Full variable domain (rest looked up from reference TRBV5-4 and TRBJ1-4): ETGVTQSPTHLIKTRGQQVTLRCSSQSGHNTVSWYQQALGQGPQFIFQYYREEENGRGNFPPRFSGLQFPNYSSELNVNALELDDSALYLCASSSKQGGPEKLFFGSGTQLSVL.

This rearrangement joins TRBV6-5 to TRBJ1-6, with TRBD1 matching over 8 bases. Germline V CDR1 and CDR2: MNHEY, SVGAGI. CDR3 length: 15 residues. V was clipped by 2 bases and J by 9 bases; unmatched bases: 6. In DNA, the CDR3 is TGTGCCAGCAGTTACCAAGGACAGGGAGGTTCACCCCTCCACTTT. It is translated as CASSYQGQGGSPLHF.

The genes are TRBV28 and TRBJ1-1; D unresolved. Deletions cut 2 bases from V and 2 bases from J, with 3 bases between. From germline, CDR1 is MDHEN and CDR2 SYDVKM. This CDR3 has 12 residues. The CDR3 DNA follows: TGTGCCAGCAGTTTACAAAACACTGAAGCTTTCTTT. Translated: CASSLQNTEAFF.

This sequence joins TRBV29-1 and TRBJ1-1, with a weak D call TRBD1 (6 bases). The CDR3 length is 14 residues. Trimming cost V 7 bases and J 0 bases, with 15 bases left between them. Germline V gene data show CDR1 as SQVTM and CDR2 as ANQGSEA. CDR3 nucleotide sequence: TGCAGCGCGGGACACCGATCAATGAACACTGAAGCTTTCTTT. Protein: CSAGHRSMNTEAFF.

The rearrangement links TRBV28 to TRBJ2-7; D not resolved. The V end was cut by 7 bases, the J end by 0 bases, with 13 bases between. The germline V gene has CDR1 MDHEN and CDR2 SYDVKM. CDR3 length equals 14 residues. The CDR3 DNA is TGTGCCAGCATTTCCGACTCGAGCTCCTACGAGCAGTACTTC. Residues: CASISDSSSYEQYF.

The rearrangement uses TRBV15 and TRBJ1-1; possible D gene TRBD1, 6 bases. V was cut by 5 bases and J by 1 base, with 14 bases left in between. Germline values: CDR1 LNHNV, CDR2 YYDKDF (reference sequence). CDR3 length: 15 residues. CDR3 DNA sequence: TGTGCCACCAGCCGGGACACCCTGCCGAACACTGAAGCTTTCTTT. It yields the protein CATSRDTLPNTEAFF.

The chain joins TRBV5-6 to TRBJ2-2; 7 positions match TRBD1. The CDR3 spans 16 residues. Germline lookup yields CDR1 SGHDT and CDR2 YYEEEE. With V trimmed by 1 base and J by 6 bases, 9 bases remained unmatched. In DNA, the CDR3 is TGTGCCAGCAGCTTGTTGAGACAGGGCTGGGCCGGGGAGCTGTTTTTT. Its translation is CASSLLRQGWAGELFF.

The rearrangement uses TRBV28 and TRBJ2-7; maybe TRBD2 (6 bases). V shed 3 bases and J shed 3 bases, with 12 bases lying between them. This CDR3 is built from 14 residues. Germline loops: CDR1 MDHEN, CDR2 SYDVKM. DNA of the CDR3: TGTGCCAGCAGTTTCGGGGGAGGTATCTACGAGCAGTACTTC. This sequence encodes CASSFGGGIYEQYF.

This chain joins TRBV6-5 and TRBJ1-5; TRBD1 matches at 8 bases. The germline gives CDR1 MNHEY, CDR2 SVGAGI. This CDR3 contains 13 residues. The junction had 2 bases not matched to a gene; V was cut back by 5 bases and J by 5 bases. Written as DNA, the CDR3 is TGTGCCAGCAGTCAGGACAGGGATCAGCCCCAGCATTTT. This sequence encodes CASSQDRDQPQHF.

The genes are TRBV6-5 and TRBJ1-2, with 8 bases matching TRBD1. Germline trimming cut 7 bases from V and 5 bases from J; bases unmatched to any gene: 9. Per the germline V gene, CDR1 is MNHEY and CDR2 is SVGAGI. CDR3 length: 14 amino acids. CDR3 loop: CASTRDRGGYGYTF. CDR3 bases: TGTGCCAGCACCCGCGACAGGGGTGGTTATGGCTACACCTTC.

The rearrangement uses TRBV5-1 and TRBJ2-5; D might be TRBD2 (5 bases). Germline CDR1 SGHRS, CDR2 YFSETQ. The CDR3 spans 13 residues. With 0 bases removed from V and 2 bases from J, the gap between germline ends came to 5 bases. The CDR3 loop is CASSLERQETQYF. CDR3 nucleotide sequence: TGCGCCAGCAGCTTGGAGCGGCAAGAGACCCAGTACTTC.